This T cell receptor beta chain was obtained from a study of blood T cell repertoires in COVID-19. Study-level information: COVID-19 samples from acute and convalescent phases originated in the United States, Italy and Spain.

Using immunoSEQ multiplex PCR, the repertoire was profiled, and TCRdb retains in-frame clones only, with some absent. The table shows about 140,000 clones, with roughly four fifths occurring only once. Germline-derived CDR1 and CDR2 are PRHDT and FYEKMQ (reference sequence). Trimming took 2 bases from V and 2 from J; bases not matched to a gene: 13. The CDR3 has 18 amino acids. This chain joins TRBV13 and TRBJ1-2; 8 bases are a match to TRBD1. This sequence originates from an elderly woman with active or convalescent COVID-19. The source material was peripheral blood. The CDR3 region is CASSLSRTGFLTNYGYTF. The CDR3 DNA follows: TGTGCCAGCAGCTTATCCCGGACAGGGTTTCTAACAAACTATGGCTACACCTTC.